This T cell receptor (beta chain) was retrieved from a study of identical twins. This clonotype was seen a few times. TCRdb itself ran the 5' RACE reads through MiXCR, one entry per CDR3 protein. This sample has some 900,000 distinct CDR3 sequences, with more than 9% found just once. The germline CDR1 and CDR2 sequences are SGHDN and FVKESK. The CDR3 length is 15 residues. V was cut by 0 bases and J by 6 bases, with 14 bases left in between. These data are also associated with another study on yellow fever vaccine responses in identical twins.

The source material was PBMCs. This chain links TRBV14 with TRBJ1-1; D is perhaps TRBD1 (5 bases). The sequence derives from a woman aged 18-30 years in good health. CDR3 nucleotides: TGTGCCAGCAGCCAAGACCAAGCAGGGAGGTCTGAAGCTTTCTTT. It encodes CASSQDQAGRSEAFF.